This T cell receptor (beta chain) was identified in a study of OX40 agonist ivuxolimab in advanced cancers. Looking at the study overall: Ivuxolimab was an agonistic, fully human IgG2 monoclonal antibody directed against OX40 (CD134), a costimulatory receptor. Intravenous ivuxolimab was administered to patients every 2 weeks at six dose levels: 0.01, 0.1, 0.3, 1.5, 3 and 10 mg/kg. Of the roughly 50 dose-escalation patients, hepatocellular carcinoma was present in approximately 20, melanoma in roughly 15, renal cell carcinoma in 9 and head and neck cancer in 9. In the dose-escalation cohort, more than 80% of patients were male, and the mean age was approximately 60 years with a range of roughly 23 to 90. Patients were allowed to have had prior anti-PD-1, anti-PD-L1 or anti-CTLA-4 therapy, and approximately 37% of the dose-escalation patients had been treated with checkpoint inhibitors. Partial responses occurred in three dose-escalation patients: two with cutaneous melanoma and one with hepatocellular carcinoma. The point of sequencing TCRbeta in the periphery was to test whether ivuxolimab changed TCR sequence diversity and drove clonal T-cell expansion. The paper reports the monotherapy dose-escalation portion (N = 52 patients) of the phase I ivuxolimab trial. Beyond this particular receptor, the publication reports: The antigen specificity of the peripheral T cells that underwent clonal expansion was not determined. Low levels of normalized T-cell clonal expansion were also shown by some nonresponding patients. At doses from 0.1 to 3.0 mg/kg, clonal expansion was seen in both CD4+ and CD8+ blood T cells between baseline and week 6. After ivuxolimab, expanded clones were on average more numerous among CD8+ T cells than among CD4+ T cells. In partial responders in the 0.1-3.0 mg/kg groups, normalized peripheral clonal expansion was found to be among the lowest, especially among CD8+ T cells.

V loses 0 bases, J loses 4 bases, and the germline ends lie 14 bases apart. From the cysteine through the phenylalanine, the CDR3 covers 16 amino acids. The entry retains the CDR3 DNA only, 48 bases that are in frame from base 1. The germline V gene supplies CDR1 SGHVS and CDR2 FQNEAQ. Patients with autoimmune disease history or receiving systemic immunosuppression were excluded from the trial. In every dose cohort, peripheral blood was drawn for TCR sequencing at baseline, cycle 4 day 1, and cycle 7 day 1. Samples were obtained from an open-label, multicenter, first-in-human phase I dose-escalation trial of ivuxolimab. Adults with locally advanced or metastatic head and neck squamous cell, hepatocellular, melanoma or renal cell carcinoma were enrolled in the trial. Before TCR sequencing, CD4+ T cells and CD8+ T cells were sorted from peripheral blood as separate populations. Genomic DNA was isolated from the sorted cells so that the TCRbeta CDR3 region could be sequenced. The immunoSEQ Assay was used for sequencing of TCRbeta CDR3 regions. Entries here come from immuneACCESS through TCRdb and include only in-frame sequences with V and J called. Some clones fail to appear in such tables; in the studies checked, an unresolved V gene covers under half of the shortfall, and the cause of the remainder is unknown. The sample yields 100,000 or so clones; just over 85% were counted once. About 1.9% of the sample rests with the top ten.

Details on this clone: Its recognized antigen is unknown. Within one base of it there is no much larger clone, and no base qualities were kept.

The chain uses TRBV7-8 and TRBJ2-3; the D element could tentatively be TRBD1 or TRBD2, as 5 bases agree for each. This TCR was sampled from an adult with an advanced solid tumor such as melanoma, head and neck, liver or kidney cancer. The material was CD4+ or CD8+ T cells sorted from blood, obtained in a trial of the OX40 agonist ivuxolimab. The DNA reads TGTGCCAGCAGCTTAGCGCCCGGGGCGTCCCCAGATACGCAGTATTTT. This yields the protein CASSLAPGASPDTQYF.